A selection of T cell receptor beta chains follows, all from one sample in a study of shared clonotypes between healthy human individuals. Using immunoSEQ multiplex PCR, the repertoire was profiled, and TCRdb retains in-frame clones only, with some absent. The sample holds over 2,000,000 clones, roughly 95% seen once. The sequenced sample consisted of naive CD8+ T cells from PBMCs. Receptors were obtained from a man younger than 35 in good health. Some clones in this sample may be carry-over from other donors' samples. Each CDR3 is given with its conserved first and last residue. Each record gives: clone size, J gene, V gene, CDR3 protein. Clone size is stated in some rows and not others, as once, few, many or a class when expanded.

NA,TRBJ2-3,TRBV7-3,CASSHEQGNTQYF
NA,TRBJ2-3,TRBV29-1,CSVPERQAPLGLGTDTQYF
NA,TRBJ1-4,TRBV7-9,CASSLSANEKLFF
NA,TRBJ2-1,TRBV6-5,CASSYTGQGYNEQFF
once,TRBJ1-5,TRBV11-2,CASSLTGGRGSNQPQHF
NA,TRBJ2-2,TRBV9,CASSPSGSGEMTGELFF
NA,TRBJ2-5,TRBV2,CASLLGGGSGVKETQYF
NA,TRBJ2-2,TRBV30,CAREGSTGELFF
NA,TRBJ2-5,TRBV7-9,CASSPGSVQETQYF
once,TRBJ2-1,TRBV7-8,CASSLSLWRESAYNEQFF